These 27 T cell receptor beta chains came from one sample sequenced in a study of T cell clusters in autoimmune cytopenias. TRB was amplified by touch-down multiplex PCR, primer pools A and B combined. TCRdb re-called the multiplex PCR reads; one entry per CDR3 protein, DNA not given. This table holds 6,600 or so distinct CDR3 sequences. TRB was amplified from about 270 ng of peripheral blood genomic DNA per sample. The sample was also reused in another study, on T cell repertoires in aging, cancer and after chemotherapy.

Sequenced sample: peripheral blood. All receptors derive from a human donor in good health.

This clonotype is identified as medium-sized from frequency. The CDR3 reads CSVVRVDTQYF. The chain couples TRBV29-1 to TRBJ2-3; TCRdb returns TRBD2, unconfirmable since there is no DNA. Germline V gene lookup returns CDR1 SQVTM and CDR2 ANQGSEA. CDR3 length: 11 residues.

This sequence joins TRBV5-6 and TRBJ2-7; TCRdb picks TRBD1, but there is no DNA to check that call. Germline V lookup: CDR1 SGHDT, CDR2 YYEEEE. The CDR3 has 15 residues. This CDR3 reads CASSIRRTGSGEQYF.

CDR3: CASSPDSQAWLRETQYF. The chain uses TRBV27 and TRBJ2-5; there is no DNA to check the TCRdb D call of TRBD2. The CDR3 loop spans 17 amino acids. In germline, CDR1 is MNHEY, CDR2 SMNVEV (reference sequence).

This clonotype is labeled medium-sized based on frequency. V and J are TRBV18 and TRBJ2-3. The CDR3 loop spans 16 amino acids. CDR1 and CDR2 from the germline V gene are KGHSH and LQKENI. The CDR3: CASSPREGSSTDTQYF. Full variable domain (rest looked up from reference TRBV18 and TRBJ2-3): NAGVMQNPRHLVRRRGQEARLRCSPMKGHSHVYWYRQLPEEGLKFMVYLQKENIIDESGMPKERFSAEFPKEGPSILRIQQVVRGDSAAYFCASSPREGSSTDTQYFGPGTRLTVL.

The J gene is TRBJ2-2, the V gene TRBV6-1; TCRdb indicates TRBD1, and absent DNA this call remains unverified. Germline CDR1 reads MNHNS; CDR2 reads SASEGT. This CDR3 region has 12 residues. Here the CDR3 reads CASSPGPGELFF.

V usage is TRBV18 and J usage is TRBJ1-4; TCRdb gives TRBD1 as the D gene, but with no DNA this cannot be confirmed. The CDR3 is 13 amino acids. Germline V gene sequence: CDR1 KGHSH, CDR2 LQKENI. The CDR3: CASSPDRNEKLFF.

CDR3 protein: CASSGSTGSSDTQYF. The chain employs TRBV18 and TRBJ2-3; with no DNA, the TCRdb D assignment of TRBD2 cannot be verified. There are 15 residues in the CDR3. Germline CDR1 KGHSH, CDR2 LQKENI. The full variable domain, its missing parts supplied by reference TRBV18 and TRBJ2-3, is NAGVMQNPRHLVRRRGQEARLRCSPMKGHSHVYWYRQLPEEGLKFMVYLQKENIIDESGMPKERFSAEFPKEGPSILRIQQVVRGDSAAYFCASSGSTGSSDTQYFGPGTRLTVL.

The chain uses TRBV10-3 and TRBJ2-5; TCRdb's D call of TRBD2 is untestable without DNA. The CDR3 length is 15 residues. Germline assignment: CDR1 ENHRY and CDR2 SYGVKD. The CDR3 sequence: CAIRSTSGAQETQYF.

The chain couples TRBV12-3 or TRBV12-4 to TRBJ1-2; without DNA, the TCRdb call of TRBD1 cannot be checked. This CDR3 is built from 13 residues. The CDR3 sequence: CASSRTGGYGYTF.

Measured by frequency, this clonotype is medium-sized. V usage is TRBV29-1 and J usage is TRBJ2-3. This CDR3 comprises 14 residues. Germline V gene sequence: CDR1 SQVTM, CDR2 ANQGSEA. CDR3 residues: CSAALGTVTDTQYF.

This rearrangement joins TRBV27 to TRBJ2-1; TCRdb designates TRBD1, a call that cannot be tested without DNA. CDR3 size: 16 residues. Per germline, CDR1 MNHEY and CDR2 SMNVEV (reference sequence). CDR3 amino acids: CATRQGILSSYNEQFF.

The chain has TRBV5-5 and TRBJ2-3; TCRdb indicates TRBD2, and absent DNA this call remains unverified. The V gene's germline CDR1 is SGHKS and CDR2 YYEKEE (reference sequence). CDR3 length: 16 residues. CDR3 in amino acids: CASSRGLGFFTDTQYF. The variable domain in full, completed from reference TRBV5-5 and TRBJ2-3, reads DAGVTQSPTHLIKTRGQQVTLRCSPISGHKSVSWYQQVLGQGPQFIFQYYEKEERGRGNFPDRFSARQFPNYSSELNVNALLLGDSALYLCASSRGLGFFTDTQYFGPGTRLTVL.

The chain links TRBV27 to TRBJ1-1. Germline CDR1 is MNHEY and CDR2 is SMNVEV (reference sequence). The CDR3 is 11 amino acids. The CDR3 loop is CASSFGTEAFF.

The chain links TRBV27 to TRBJ2-3; no DNA is available, so the TRBD2 call from TCRdb remains unchecked. There are 16 residues in the CDR3. Per the germline V gene, CDR1 is MNHEY and CDR2 is SMNVEV (reference sequence). The CDR3 region is CASSIGALRGIDTQYF.

V gene TRBV5-4 combines with J gene TRBJ2-7; TCRdb's D call, TRBD2, is unchecked because there is no DNA. The CDR3 loop spans 13 amino acids. CDR1 is SGHNT, CDR2 YYREEE, per germline (reference sequence). The CDR3 sequence is CASSAGPWDEQYF.

The V gene is TRBV10-3, the J gene TRBJ1-3; as DNA is missing, the TRBD1 call by TCRdb cannot be tested. Germline assignment: CDR1 ENHRY and CDR2 SYGVKD. The CDR3 covers 15 residues. This CDR3 is CAISDHRGAGNTIYF.

V gene TRBV7-9 combines with J gene TRBJ1-4; TCRdb's D call of TRBD1 is untestable without DNA. CDR1 SEHNR and CDR2 FQNEAQ come from the germline V gene (reference sequence). The CDR3 sequence is 14 residues long. The CDR3 region is CASSPGQGFEKLFF.

The CDR3 loop reads CASSLQVGRGRGDTQYF. This rearrangement joins TRBV7-9 to TRBJ2-3; TCRdb's assignment of TRBD1 cannot be checked, as there is no DNA. The CDR3 loop spans 17 amino acids. CDR1 is SEHNR, CDR2 FQNEAQ, per germline (reference sequence).

The J gene is TRBJ2-7, the V gene TRBV6-1; lacking DNA, the TRBD2 call made by TCRdb goes unchecked. This CDR3 spans 14 amino acids. CDR1 and CDR2 from the germline V gene are MNHNS and SASEGT. The CDR3: CATAYRDFSYEQYF.

J is TRBJ1-6 and V is TRBV6-5; TCRdb designates TRBD1, a call that cannot be tested without DNA. The CDR3 has 16 amino acids. The germline CDR1 and CDR2 sequences are MNHEY and SVGAGI. The CDR3 loop is CASSYSRTTSNSPLHF.

This chain uses TRBV6-5 with TRBJ2-3; without DNA, the TCRdb call of TRBD2 cannot be checked. The CDR3 length is 15 residues. Germline-derived CDR1 and CDR2 are MNHEY and SVGAGI. The CDR3 reads CASSYSGTSTDTQYF.

This rearrangement joins TRBV18 to TRBJ2-3. The CDR3 covers 16 residues. CDR1 and CDR2 from the germline V gene are KGHSH and LQKENI. The CDR3 protein is CASSEVLGKGPDTQYF.

The rearrangement uses TRBV6-5 and TRBJ2-5; TCRdb selects TRBD1, and the lack of DNA leaves this call unchecked. The germline CDR1 and CDR2 sequences are MNHEY and SVGAGI. The CDR3 runs to 14 residues. This CDR3 reads CASSTRDTQETQYF.

This clonotype ranks as medium-sized in terms of frequency. The rearrangement joins TRBV7-9 to TRBJ2-3. CDR1 is SEHNR and CDR2 is FQNEAQ in the germline V gene (reference sequence). The CDR3 runs 13 residues. CDR3 sequence reads: CASSEYRTDTQYF.

The rearrangement uses TRBV5-5 and TRBJ2-1; TCRdb's assignment of TRBD2 cannot be checked, as there is no DNA. The CDR3 is made up of 14 amino acids. The germline V gene encodes CDR1 SGHKS and CDR2 YYEKEE (reference sequence). This CDR3 is CASSFLAGRGEQFF.

The chain employs TRBV5-6 and TRBJ2-1; TCRdb picks TRBD2, but there is no DNA to check that call. This CDR3 comprises 16 residues. Germline V gene lookup returns CDR1 SGHDT and CDR2 YYEEEE. The CDR3 region is CASSLETLAAYNEQFF.

V gene TRBV30 combines with J gene TRBJ2-7; with no DNA, the TCRdb D assignment of TRBD1 cannot be verified. Germline values: CDR1 GTSNPN, CDR2 SVGIG (reference sequence). The CDR3 is 12 residues long. The CDR3 spells CAWSQGVYEQYF.